Below are 23 T cell receptor beta chains sequenced from a single sample in a study of identical twins. TCRdb re-analysed the 5' RACE reads in MiXCR, keeping a single row per CDR3 protein. Among 650,000 to 800,000 distinct CDR3 sequences, around 8.3% were seen once, and the ten largest hold around 0.95%. These data also formed part of another study, on yellow fever vaccine responses in identical twins.

The sequencing input was PBMCs. These receptors came from a woman aged 18-29 years in good health.

This clonotype was seen many times. The V gene is TRBV5-6, the J gene TRBJ1-1; D remains ambiguous. Germline lookup yields CDR1 SGHDT and CDR2 YYEEEE. CDR3 length: 14 residues. Trimming left V 0 bases short and J 1 base short, with 7 bases between. CDR3 bases: TGTGCCAGCAGCTTGGGACTCTCGAACACTGAAGCTTTCTTT. Translating gives CASSLGLSNTEAFF.

The rearrangement links TRBV11-2 to TRBJ2-7; 11 bases line up with TRBD2. The CDR3 covers 18 residues. Losses at the gene ends were 0 bases for V and 2 bases for J; bases not matched to a gene: 9. CDR1 is SGHAT, CDR2 FQNNGV, per germline. The CDR3 coding sequence is TGTGCCAGCAGCTTAGATGGGGCACTAGCGGGAGCGACCTACGAGCAGTACTTC. Translated: CASSLDGALAGATYEQYF.

The table lists this clonotype with a few counts. The rearrangement links TRBV5-1 to TRBJ2-7; D possibly uses TRBD1 or TRBD2 (5 bases each). The V end lost 0 bases, the J end lost 2 bases, and 12 bases lay between the germline ends. The CDR3 runs 15 residues. Germline V gene lookup returns CDR1 SGHRS and CDR2 YFSETQ. The CDR3 loop reads CASSLGDDGTYEQYF. Here the CDR3 DNA reads TGCGCCAGCAGCTTGGGGGACGATGGCACCTACGAGCAGTACTTC.

This clonotype has only a few counts. The chain joins TRBV7-6 to TRBJ1-4; D is unresolved. The CDR3 contains 13 residues. Trimming took off 3 bases at V and 3 bases at J, with 5 bases between the two ends. Germline V gene data show CDR1 as SGHVS and CDR2 as FNYEAQ. CDR3 region: CASSFSSNEKLFF. DNA for the CDR3: TGTGCCAGCAGCTTTTCCTCTAATGAAAAACTGTTTTTT.

This clonotype occurred many times. The chain combines TRBV19 with TRBJ2-1; no clear D gene. The V end was cut by 1 base, the J end by 6 bases, with 1 base between. Germline V lookup: CDR1 LNHDA, CDR2 SQIVND (reference sequence). The CDR3 runs 11 residues. The DNA of the CDR3 is TGTGCCAGTAGTATAGTCAATGAGCAGTTCTTC. Amino acids: CASSIVNEQFF.

The chain couples TRBV12-3 or TRBV12-4 to TRBJ2-1; D possibly uses TRBD1 or TRBD2 (6 bases each). CDR3 size: 15 residues. V lost 7 bases and J 6 bases, leaving 19 bases between the germline ends. The CDR3, as DNA: TGTGCCAGCATCAAGACAGGAGGGTTCCTCAATGAGCAGTTCTTC. Translated: CASIKTGGFLNEQFF.

The chain is built from TRBV11-2 and TRBJ2-1; D is ambiguous. Trimming stripped 2 bases from V and 4 bases from J, with 9 bases between. The germline V gene has CDR1 SGHAT and CDR2 FQNNGV. The CDR3 covers 14 residues. The DNA of the CDR3 is TGTGCCAGCAGCTTACTGGCATATTACAATGAGCAGTTCTTC. It translates to CASSLLAYYNEQFF.

The chain joins TRBV12-3 or TRBV12-4 to TRBJ2-3; 8 bases are shared with TRBD1. V lost 10 bases, J lost 0 bases, and 6 bases stayed unmatched. There are 14 residues in the CDR3. In DNA form, the CDR3 reads TGTGCCACTGTCCGGGACAGGAGCACAGATACGCAGTATTTT. Amino acid sequence: CATVRDRSTDTQYF.

This chain links TRBV7-8 with TRBJ2-5, with D maybe TRBD1 (6 bases). V was cut by 3 bases and J by 0 bases, with 20 bases left in between. CDR1 and CDR2 from the germline V gene are SGHVS and FQNEAQ. This CDR3 has 18 amino acids. The CDR3 DNA follows: TGTGCCAGCAGCTTTTTGGGGAGAACAGGGAGCTACCAAGAGACCCAGTACTTC. It specifies CASSFLGRTGSYQETQYF.

This clonotype was recorded a few times. V and J are TRBV6-1 and TRBJ1-1, with D maybe TRBD1 (5 bases). The CDR3 sequence is 13 residues long. Germline V lookup: CDR1 MNHNS, CDR2 SASEGT. Deletions cut 10 bases from V and 3 bases from J, with 15 bases between. The DNA for the CDR3 is TGTGCCATACAGACAGCGGGTTACACTGAAGCTTTCTTT. It yields the protein CAIQTAGYTEAFF.

This clonotype was observed many times. The rearrangement joins TRBV29-1 to TRBJ2-2; 7 nucleotides match TRBD1. The CDR3 is made up of 16 amino acids. V shed 2 bases, J shed 1 base, and the junction held 7 bases outside the gene matches. The germline gives CDR1 SQVTM, CDR2 ANQGSEA. The CDR3 DNA sequence: TGCAGCGTTGAAACACTGGGGACAGTGAACACCGGGGAGCTGTTTTTT. As protein: CSVETLGTVNTGELFF.

The chain is built from TRBV6-2 or TRBV6-3 and TRBJ2-1, with TRBD2 matching 16 bases. Germline V gene lookup returns CDR1 MNHEY and CDR2 SVGEGT. The CDR3 loop spans 18 amino acids. The trim removed 1 base at V and 7 bases at J, leaving 7 bases unmatched. CDR3 nucleotides: TGTGCCAGCAGTTACTGGGGACTAGCGGGAGGGCGCGAGAATGAGCAGTTCTTC. As protein: CASSYWGLAGGRENEQFF.

In this sample, this clonotype turned up a few times. The CDR3 sequence: CASSRQFQETQYF. The CDR3 nucleotides read TGTGCCAGCTCACGACAGTTCCAAGAGACCCAGTACTTC. The chain links TRBV18 to TRBJ2-5; maybe TRBD1 (5 bases). The V end lost 4 bases, the J end lost 1 base, and 7 bases lay between the germline ends. CDR1 is KGHSH, CDR2 LQKENI, per germline. There are 13 residues in the CDR3.

The rearrangement joins TRBV7-2 to TRBJ2-3, with D hard to call. The CDR3 consists of 14 residues. The germline V gene has CDR1 SGHTA and CDR2 FQGNSA. V was clipped by 3 bases and J by 1 base, with 8 bases between them. The CDR3 nucleotides are TGTGCCAGCAGCTTTGGACCAGGCACAGATACGCAGTATTTT. It encodes CASSFGPGTDTQYF.

This clonotype was counted between two and nine times. This chain joins TRBV11-2 and TRBJ2-1, with 11 bases matching TRBD2. Germline V gene data show CDR1 as SGHAT and CDR2 as FQNNGV. The trim removed 1 base at V and 3 bases at J, leaving 8 bases unmatched. The CDR3 loop spans 18 amino acids. CDR3 sequence: CASSLGGTSGVRYNEQFF. CDR3 nucleotides: TGTGCCAGCAGCTTAGGGGGGACTAGCGGAGTACGCTACAATGAGCAGTTCTTC.

This clonotype has a handful of counts. The chain uses TRBV27 and TRBJ2-6; no definite D call. The CDR3 is 15 amino acids. V was clipped by 5 bases and J by 0 bases, with 8 bases between them. Germline CDR1 MNHEY, CDR2 SMNVEV (reference sequence). The DNA of the CDR3 is TGTGCCAGCAGTCACCTCATCTCTGGGGCCAACGTCCTGACTTTC. It yields the protein CASSHLISGANVLTF. The full variable domain, in which reference TRBV27 and TRBJ2-6 provide the parts outside the CDR3, is EAQVTQNPRYLITVTGKKLTVTCSQNMNHEYMSWYRQDPGLGLRQIYYSMNVEVTDKGDVPEGYKVSRKEKRNFPLILESPSPNQTSLYFCASSHLISGANVLTFGAGSRLTVL.

This clonotype appeared a few times. V gene TRBV7-3 combines with J gene TRBJ1-1, with D unresolved. Germline lookup yields CDR1 SGHTA and CDR2 FQGTGA. The CDR3 is made up of 15 amino acids. V lost 1 base and J lost 1, with 10 bases in between. The CDR3 sequence is CASSLRSAGNTEAFF. The CDR3 DNA reads TGTGCCAGCAGCTTAAGATCGGCTGGGAACACTGAAGCTTTCTTT. The full variable domain, its missing parts supplied by reference TRBV7-3 and TRBJ1-1, is GAGVSQTPSNKVTEKGKYVELRCDPISGHTALYWYRQSLGQGPEFLIYFQGTGAADDSGLPNDRFFAVRPEGSVSTLKIQRTERGDSAVYLCASSLRSAGNTEAFFGQGTRLTVV.

This clonotype was recorded at least ten times. V is TRBV28 and J is TRBJ1-5; D unresolved. The V end was cut by 1 base, the J end by 3 bases, with 4 bases between. Germline V gives CDR1 MDHEN, CDR2 SYDVKM. This CDR3 has 13 residues. In DNA form, the CDR3 reads TGTGCCAGCAGTTTATCACTCAATCAGCCCCAGCATTTT. Amino acid sequence: CASSLSLNQPQHF.

This clonotype was seen a handful of times. The genes are TRBV3-1 and TRBJ2-5, with D possibly matching TRBD1 (6 bases). CDR3 length: 14 residues. The V end lost 4 bases, the J end lost 5 bases, and 14 bases lay between the germline ends. Germline CDR1 is LGHDT and CDR2 is YNNKEL (reference sequence). CDR3 protein: CASSPFTGQETQYF. The CDR3 bases are TGTGCCAGCAGCCCCTTTACAGGGCAGGAGACCCAGTACTTC.

The gene calls are TRBV7-6 and TRBJ2-1; the match to TRBD2 covers 7 bases. V shed 4 bases and J 0 bases; nucleotides not matched to a gene: 9. The CDR3 spans 17 residues. Looked up from germline, CDR1 is SGHVS and CDR2 is FNYEAQ. The CDR3 protein is CASSSPLGGSSYNEQFF. In nucleotides, the CDR3 is TGTGCCAGCAGCTCTCCCCTTGGCGGGAGCTCCTACAATGAGCAGTTCTTC.

The sample holds a few counts of this clonotype. The chain carries TRBV12-3 or TRBV12-4 and TRBJ1-4; D not certain. The CDR3 is 12 amino acids. V was pared by 5 bases and J by 11 bases, with 12 bases between. Written as DNA, the CDR3 is TGTGCCAGCAGTCGAGGAGTAGGGAAACTGTTTTTT. Translated, it gives CASSRGVGKLFF.

The chain combines TRBV12-3 or TRBV12-4 with TRBJ2-5; 8 positions agree with TRBD1. J gave up 1 base and V 4 bases, and 5 bases lay outside the gene matches. This CDR3 comprises 15 residues. For the CDR3, the DNA is TGTGCCAGCAGTTCCAGAACAGGGGGCCAAGAGACCCAGTACTTC. Residues: CASSSRTGGQETQYF.

This clonotype has ten or more counts. J is TRBJ1-6 and V is TRBV28, with D maybe TRBD1 (5 bases). Germline assignment: CDR1 MDHEN and CDR2 SYDVKM. The CDR3 extends over 14 amino acids. Trimming took 3 bases from V and 11 from J, leaving 14 bases between them. The CDR3 DNA follows: TGTGCCAGCAGTTTGATCAGGGAGGCGCCACCCCTCCACTTT. Translation: CASSLIREAPPLHF.